The entry below gives a single T cell receptor beta chain sequence along with its context. The antigen remains unidentified. This CDR3 has 19 amino acids. Germline CDR1 and CDR2: DFQATT and SNEGSKA (reference sequence). V was clipped by 0 bases and J by 0 bases, with 21 bases between them. The data originate from a study of T-cell memory formation after mild COVID-19. Across the study: Each donor largely had its own TCR clusters.

Study-wide results and limits: Clones contracting day 15 to 85 were balanced CD4/CD8; later expanders leaned CD4+.

After 5'RACE with constant-segment primers, TCR alpha and TCR beta cDNA libraries carrying sample barcodes and UMIs were obtained. TCRdb ran MiXCR on the 5' RACE reads and lists one entry per CDR3 protein. This table has under 700,000 distinct CDR3 sequences, around 21% appearing once. The receptor's source is an adult woman who had mild COVID-19 (a few samples of this study predate the infection). Cell type and time point are not known. The rearrangement links TRBV20-1 to TRBJ2-1; tentative D call: TRBD2 (7 bases). The sample comprised PBMCs or a T cell subset sorted from them (not recorded which). The DNA of the CDR3 is TGCAGTGCTAGAGATGGGGGGGCTAGCGGACCTAGCTCCTACAATGAGCAGTTCTTC. Translated: CSARDGGASGPSSYNEQFF.